This T cell receptor beta chain emerged from a study of T-cell memory formation after mild COVID-19. Study summary: The study found TCR clusters largely donor specific. Notes on the study in general: Clones which contracted sat mainly in CM and EM if CD4+, and in EMRA if CD8+. Contracting clones from day 15 to 85 showed balanced CD4/CD8; later expanders favored CD4+.

Sample barcodes and UMIs were carried by the TCR alpha and TCR beta cDNA libraries that 5'RACE generated with constant-segment primers. MiXCR, applied by TCRdb to the 5' RACE reads, yields one record per CDR3 protein. The sample has about 190,000 distinct CDR3 sequences; under 12% are singletons. About this clonotype itself: Its antigen is as yet unknown.

Germline V gene lookup returns CDR1 SGHTA and CDR2 FQGTGA. The CDR3 length is 16 residues. The junction had 12 bases not matched to a gene; V was cut back by 6 bases and J by 4 bases. Sequencing was carried out using PBMCs or a T cell subset sorted from them (not recorded which). The sequence was collected from a man aged 18 to 29 who had mild COVID-19 (a few samples of this study predate the infection). Cell type and time point are not known. The chain links TRBV7-3 to TRBJ2-5; 9 nucleotides line up with TRBD2. The CDR3 region has the DNA TGTGCCAGCAGTTTGCCCCTGGCGGGGGGGCTAGAGACCCAGTACTTC. It codes for CASSLPLAGGLETQYF.